This T cell receptor beta chain was identified in a study of T cell responses to AZD1222 COVID-19 vaccine. V was trimmed by 3 bases and J by 4 bases, leaving 8 bases between them. Germline values: CDR1 SGHDT, CDR2 YYEEEE. The CDR3 is 12 amino acids. The assay was immunoSEQ multiplex PCR, and TCRdb's table has in-frame clones only and misses some. The sample holds around 170,000 clones, less than 95% seen once. In its sample, this clone was seen once. Here the sequenced sample was peripheral blood, taken on day 0 of AZD1222 vaccination. The chain joins TRBV5-6 to TRBJ2-7, with unresolved D. The TCR sequence derives from an adult in good health. CDR3 sequence (DNA): TGTGCCAGCAGCTCGACGGTATACGAGCAGTACTTC. Amino acid sequence: CASSSTVYEQYF.